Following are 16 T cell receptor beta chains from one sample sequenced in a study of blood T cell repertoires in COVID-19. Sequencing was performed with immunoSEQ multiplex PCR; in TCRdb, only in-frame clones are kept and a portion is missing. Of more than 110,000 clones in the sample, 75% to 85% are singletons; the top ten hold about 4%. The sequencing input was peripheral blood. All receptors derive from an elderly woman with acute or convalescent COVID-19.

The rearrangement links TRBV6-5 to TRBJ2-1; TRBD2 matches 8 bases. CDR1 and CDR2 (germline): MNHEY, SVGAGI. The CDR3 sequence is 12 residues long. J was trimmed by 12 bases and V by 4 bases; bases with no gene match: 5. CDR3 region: CASSLPGGVQFF. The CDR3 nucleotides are TGTGCCAGCAGTTTGCCCGGGGGGGTGCAGTTCTTC.

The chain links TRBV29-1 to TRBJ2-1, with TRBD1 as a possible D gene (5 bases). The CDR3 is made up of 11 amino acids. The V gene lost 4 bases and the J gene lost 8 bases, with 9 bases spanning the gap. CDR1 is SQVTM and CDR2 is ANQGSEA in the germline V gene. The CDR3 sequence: CSVGRVHEQFF. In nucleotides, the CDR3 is TGCAGCGTTGGCAGGGTACATGAGCAGTTCTTC.

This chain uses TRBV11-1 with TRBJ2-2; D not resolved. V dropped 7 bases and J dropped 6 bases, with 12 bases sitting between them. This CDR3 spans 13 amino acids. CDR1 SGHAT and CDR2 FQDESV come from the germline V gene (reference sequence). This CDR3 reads CASTPFEAGELFF. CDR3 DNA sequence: TGTGCCAGCACACCCTTCGAGGCCGGGGAGCTGTTTTTT.

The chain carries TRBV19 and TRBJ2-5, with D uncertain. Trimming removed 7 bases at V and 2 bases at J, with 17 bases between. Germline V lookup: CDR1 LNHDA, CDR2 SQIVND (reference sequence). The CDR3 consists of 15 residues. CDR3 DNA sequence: TGTGCCAGTATAAGTACAACTATCTCACAAGAGACCCAGTACTTC. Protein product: CASISTTISQETQYF.

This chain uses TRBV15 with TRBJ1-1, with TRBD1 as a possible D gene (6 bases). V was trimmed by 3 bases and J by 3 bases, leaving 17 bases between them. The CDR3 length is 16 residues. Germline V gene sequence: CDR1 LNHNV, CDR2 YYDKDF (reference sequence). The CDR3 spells CATSRSGTPKDTEAFF. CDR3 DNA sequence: TGTGCCACCAGCAGGTCCGGGACACCCAAAGACACTGAAGCTTTCTTT.

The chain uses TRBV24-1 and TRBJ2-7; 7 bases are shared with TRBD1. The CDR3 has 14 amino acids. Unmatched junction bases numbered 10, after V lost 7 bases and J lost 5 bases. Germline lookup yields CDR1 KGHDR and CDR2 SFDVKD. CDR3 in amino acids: CATRARDRSNEQYF. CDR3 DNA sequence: TGTGCCACCAGAGCACGGGACAGATCCAACGAGCAGTACTTC.

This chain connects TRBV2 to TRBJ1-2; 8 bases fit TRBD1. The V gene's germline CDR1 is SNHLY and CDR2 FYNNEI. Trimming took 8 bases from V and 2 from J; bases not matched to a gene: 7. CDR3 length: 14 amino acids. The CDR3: CASGKTGANYGYTF. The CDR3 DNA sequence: TGTGCCAGCGGCAAGACAGGGGCCAACTATGGCTACACCTTC.

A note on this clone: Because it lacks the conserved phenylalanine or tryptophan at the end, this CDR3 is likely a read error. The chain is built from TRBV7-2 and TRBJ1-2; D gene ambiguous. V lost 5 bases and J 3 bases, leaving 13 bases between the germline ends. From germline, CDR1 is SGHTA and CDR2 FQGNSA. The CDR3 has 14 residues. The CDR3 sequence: CASSPLTGYYGYTV. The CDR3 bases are TGTGCCAGCAGCCCTCTCACGGGGTACTATGGCTACACCGTC.

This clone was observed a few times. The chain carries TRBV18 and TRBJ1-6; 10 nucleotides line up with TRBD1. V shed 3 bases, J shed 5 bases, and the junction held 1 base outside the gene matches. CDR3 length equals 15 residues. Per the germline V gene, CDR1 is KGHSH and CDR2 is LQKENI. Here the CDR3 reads CASSPGTGDNSPLHF. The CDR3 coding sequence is TGTGCCAGCTCACCCGGGACAGGGGATAATTCACCCCTCCACTTT.

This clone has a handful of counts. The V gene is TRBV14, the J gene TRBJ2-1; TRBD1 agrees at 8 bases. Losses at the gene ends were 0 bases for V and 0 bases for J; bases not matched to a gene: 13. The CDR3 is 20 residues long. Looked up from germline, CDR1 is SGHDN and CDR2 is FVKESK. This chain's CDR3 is CASSQEVPGGAYGSYNEQFF. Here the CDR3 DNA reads TGTGCCAGCAGCCAAGAGGTCCCAGGGGGCGCCTACGGCTCCTACAATGAGCAGTTCTTC.

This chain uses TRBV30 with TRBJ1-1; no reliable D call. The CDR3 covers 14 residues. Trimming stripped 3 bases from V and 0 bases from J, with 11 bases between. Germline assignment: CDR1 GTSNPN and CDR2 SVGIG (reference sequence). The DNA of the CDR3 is TGTGCCTGGAGCGTGAGGGTTGTGAACACTGAAGCTTTCTTT. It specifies CAWSVRVVNTEAFF.

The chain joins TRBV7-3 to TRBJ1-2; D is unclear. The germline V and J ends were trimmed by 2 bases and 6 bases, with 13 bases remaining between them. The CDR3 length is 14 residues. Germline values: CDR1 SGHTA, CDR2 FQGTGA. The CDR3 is CASSLFPYSDGYTF. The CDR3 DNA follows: TGTGCCAGCAGCTTATTCCCCTATTCGGATGGCTACACCTTC.

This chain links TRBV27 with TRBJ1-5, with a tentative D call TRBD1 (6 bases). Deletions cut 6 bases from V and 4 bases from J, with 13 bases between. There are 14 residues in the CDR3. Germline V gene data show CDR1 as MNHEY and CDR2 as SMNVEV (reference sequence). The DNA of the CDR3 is TGTGCCAGCAGCCAAAACAGGGTAAATCAGCCCCAGCATTTT. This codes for CASSQNRVNQPQHF.

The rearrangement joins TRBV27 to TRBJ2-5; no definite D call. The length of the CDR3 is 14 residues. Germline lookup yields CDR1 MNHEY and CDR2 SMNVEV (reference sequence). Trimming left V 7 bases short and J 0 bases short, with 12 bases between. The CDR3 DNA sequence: TGTGCCAGCAAAGCCTACGTCTACCAAGAGACCCAGTACTTC. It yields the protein CASKAYVYQETQYF.

The CDR3 DNA reads TGTGCCAGTTATAGCGATGACTACGAGCAGTACTTC. It yields the protein CASYSDDYEQYF. The chain uses TRBV2 and TRBJ2-7, with D maybe TRBD2 (5 bases). The CDR3 consists of 12 residues. Trimming took off 9 bases at V and 3 bases at J, with 12 bases between the two ends. Germline assignment: CDR1 SNHLY and CDR2 FYNNEI.

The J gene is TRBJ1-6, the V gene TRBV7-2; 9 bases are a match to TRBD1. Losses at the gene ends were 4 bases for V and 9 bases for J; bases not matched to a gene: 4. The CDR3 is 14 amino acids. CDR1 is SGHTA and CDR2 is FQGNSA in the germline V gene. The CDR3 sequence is CASSWTGDSSPLHF. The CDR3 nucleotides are TGTGCCAGCAGCTGGACAGGGGATAGTTCACCCCTCCACTTT.